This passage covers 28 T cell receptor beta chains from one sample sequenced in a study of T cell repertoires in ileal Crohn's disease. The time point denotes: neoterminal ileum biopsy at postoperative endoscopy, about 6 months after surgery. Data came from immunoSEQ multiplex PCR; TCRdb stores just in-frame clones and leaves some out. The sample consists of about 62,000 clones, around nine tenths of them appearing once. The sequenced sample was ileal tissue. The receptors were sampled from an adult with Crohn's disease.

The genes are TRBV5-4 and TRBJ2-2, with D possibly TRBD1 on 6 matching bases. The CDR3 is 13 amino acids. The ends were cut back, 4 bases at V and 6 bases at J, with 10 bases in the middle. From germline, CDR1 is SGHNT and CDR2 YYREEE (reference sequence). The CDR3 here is CASSPRGSGELFF. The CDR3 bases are TGTGCCAGCAGCCCCAGGGGTTCCGGGGAGCTGTTTTTT.

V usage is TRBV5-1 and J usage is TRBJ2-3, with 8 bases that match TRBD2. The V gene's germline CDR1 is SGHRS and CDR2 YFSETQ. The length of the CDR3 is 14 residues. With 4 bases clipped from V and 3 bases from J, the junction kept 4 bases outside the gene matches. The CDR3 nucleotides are TGCGCCAGCAGCCCCGGGACTAGGACAGATACGCAGTATTTT. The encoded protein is CASSPGTRTDTQYF. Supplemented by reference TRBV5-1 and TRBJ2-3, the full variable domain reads KAGVTQTPRYLIKTRGQQVTLSCSPISGHRSVSWYQQTPGQGLQFLFEYFSETQRNKGNFPGRFSGRQFSNSRSEMNVSTLELGDSALYLCASSPGTRTDTQYFGPGTRLTVL.

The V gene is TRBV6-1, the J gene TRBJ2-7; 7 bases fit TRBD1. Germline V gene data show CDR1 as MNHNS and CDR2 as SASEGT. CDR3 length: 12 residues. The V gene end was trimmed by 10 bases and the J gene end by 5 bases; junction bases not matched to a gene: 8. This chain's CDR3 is CATGRGSHEQYV. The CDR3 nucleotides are TGTGCCACCGGCAGGGGGTCGCACGAGCAGTACGTC.

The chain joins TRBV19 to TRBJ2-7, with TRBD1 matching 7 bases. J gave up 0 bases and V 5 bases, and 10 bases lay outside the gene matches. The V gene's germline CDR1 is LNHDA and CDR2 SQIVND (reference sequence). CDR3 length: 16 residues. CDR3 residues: CASSSRQGVYSYEQYF. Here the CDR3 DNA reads TGTGCCAGTAGTTCTAGACAGGGAGTTTACTCCTACGAGCAGTACTTC.

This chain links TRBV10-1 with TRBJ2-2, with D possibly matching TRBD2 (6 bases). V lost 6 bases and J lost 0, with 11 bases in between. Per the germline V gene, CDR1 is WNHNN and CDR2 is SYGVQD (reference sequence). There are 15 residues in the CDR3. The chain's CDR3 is CASRASAANTGELFF. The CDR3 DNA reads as TGCGCCAGCAGAGCTAGCGCCGCGAACACCGGGGAGCTGTTTTTT.

The CDR3, as DNA: TGTGCCAGCAGCGCGGACAGGGTGGGTCAGCCCCAGCATTTT. Its protein product is CASSADRVGQPQHF. The chain combines TRBV9 with TRBJ1-5; 8 nucleotides align to TRBD1. Germline V CDR1 and CDR2: SGDLS, YYNGEE. With V trimmed by 3 bases and J by 6 bases, 5 bases remained unmatched. The CDR3 runs 14 residues.

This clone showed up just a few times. CDR3 DNA: TGCGCCAGCAGCAAATTTGGAGTGGCGGGAGAATACGAGCAGTACTTC. Protein sequence: CASSKFGVAGEYEQYF. J is TRBJ2-7 and V is TRBV4-1, with 7 bases matching TRBD2. In germline, CDR1 is MGHRA, CDR2 YSYEKL. With V trimmed by 5 bases and J by 4 bases, 14 bases remained unmatched. The CDR3 has 16 amino acids.

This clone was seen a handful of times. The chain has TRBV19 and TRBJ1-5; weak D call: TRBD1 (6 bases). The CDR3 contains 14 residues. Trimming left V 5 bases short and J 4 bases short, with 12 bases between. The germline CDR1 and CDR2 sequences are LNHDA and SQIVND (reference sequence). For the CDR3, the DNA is TGTGCCAGTAGTGTTGCTCAGGGGAATCAGCCCCAGCATTTT. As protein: CASSVAQGNQPQHF. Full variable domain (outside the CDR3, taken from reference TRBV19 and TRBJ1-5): DGGITQSPKYLFRKEGQNVTLSCEQNLNHDAMYWYRQDPGQGLRLIYYSQIVNDFQKGDIAEGYSVSREKKESFPLTVTSAQKNPTAFYLCASSVAQGNQPQHFGDGTRLSIL.

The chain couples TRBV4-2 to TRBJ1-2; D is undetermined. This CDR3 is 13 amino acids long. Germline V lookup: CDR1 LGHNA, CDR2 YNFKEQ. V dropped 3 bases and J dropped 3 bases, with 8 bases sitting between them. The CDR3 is CASSQRPDYGYTF. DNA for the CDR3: TGTGCCAGCAGCCAGCGCCCCGACTATGGCTACACCTTC.

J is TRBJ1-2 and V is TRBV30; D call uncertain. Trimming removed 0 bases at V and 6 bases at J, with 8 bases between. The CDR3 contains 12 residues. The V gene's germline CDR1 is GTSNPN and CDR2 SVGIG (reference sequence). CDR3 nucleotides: TGTGCCTGGAGTGTAGTTAGCGATGGCTACACCTTC. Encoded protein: CAWSVVSDGYTF.

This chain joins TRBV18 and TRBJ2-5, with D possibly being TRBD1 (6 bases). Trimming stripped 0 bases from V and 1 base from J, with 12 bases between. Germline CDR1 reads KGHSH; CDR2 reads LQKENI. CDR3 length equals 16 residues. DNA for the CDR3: TGTGCCAGCTCACCACCGGGGGCCAGGTTCCAAGAGACCCAGTACTTC. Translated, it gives CASSPPGARFQETQYF.

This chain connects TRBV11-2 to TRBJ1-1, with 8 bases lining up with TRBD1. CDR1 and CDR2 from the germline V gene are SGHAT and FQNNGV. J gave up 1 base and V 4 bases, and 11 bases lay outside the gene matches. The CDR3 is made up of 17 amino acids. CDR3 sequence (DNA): TGTGCCAGCAGCTCACCCACTCCGGGACAGGCGAACACTGAAGCTTTCTTT. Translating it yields CASSSPTPGQANTEAFF.

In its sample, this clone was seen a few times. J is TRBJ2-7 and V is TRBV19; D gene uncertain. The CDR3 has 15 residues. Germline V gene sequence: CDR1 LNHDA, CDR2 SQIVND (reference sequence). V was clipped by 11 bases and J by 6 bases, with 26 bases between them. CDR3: CARSKVPGPDGEQYV. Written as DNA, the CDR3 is TGTGCCCGAAGTAAGGTACCGGGTCCCGATGGCGAGCAGTACGTC.

CDR3 residues: CASSREGSSYNEQFF. DNA of the CDR3: TGCGCCAGCAGCAGGGAGGGTAGCTCCTACAATGAGCAGTTCTTC. The V call is TRBV5-1, the J call TRBJ2-1, with 7 nucleotides matching TRBD2. Losses at the gene ends were 4 bases for V and 0 bases for J; bases not matched to a gene: 4. The CDR3 is 15 amino acids. CDR1 SGHRS and CDR2 YFSETQ come from the germline V gene.

For the CDR3, the DNA is TGCGCCAGCAGTGAGTCGGGGAGACCGGATCAGCCCCAGCATTTT. Its protein is CASSESGRPDQPQHF. The V call is TRBV10-1, the J call TRBJ1-5, with D uncertain. This CDR3 has 15 residues. V was cut by 0 bases and J by 5 bases, with 11 bases left in between. Germline V gene lookup returns CDR1 WNHNN and CDR2 SYGVQD (reference sequence).

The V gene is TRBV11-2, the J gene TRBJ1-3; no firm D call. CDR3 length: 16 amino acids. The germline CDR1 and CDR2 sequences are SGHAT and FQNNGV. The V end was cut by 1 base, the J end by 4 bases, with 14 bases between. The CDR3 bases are TGTGCCAGCAGCTTAGCACTGTCGGGGTGGGGAAACACCATATATTTT. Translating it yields CASSLALSGWGNTIYF.

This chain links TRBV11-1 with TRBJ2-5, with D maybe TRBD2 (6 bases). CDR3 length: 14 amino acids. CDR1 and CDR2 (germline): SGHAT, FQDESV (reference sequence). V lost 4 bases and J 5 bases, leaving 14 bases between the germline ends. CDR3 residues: CASSSKSGRETQYF. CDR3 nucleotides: TGTGCCAGCAGCTCCAAAAGTGGGAGGGAGACCCAGTACTTC.

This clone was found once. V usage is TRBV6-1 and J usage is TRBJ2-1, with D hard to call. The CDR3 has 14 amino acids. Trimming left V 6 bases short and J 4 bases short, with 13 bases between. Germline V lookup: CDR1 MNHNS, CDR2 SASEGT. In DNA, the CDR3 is TGTGCCAGCAGCCAATCAGGAAGTTACAATGAGCAGTTCTTC. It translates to CASSQSGSYNEQFF.

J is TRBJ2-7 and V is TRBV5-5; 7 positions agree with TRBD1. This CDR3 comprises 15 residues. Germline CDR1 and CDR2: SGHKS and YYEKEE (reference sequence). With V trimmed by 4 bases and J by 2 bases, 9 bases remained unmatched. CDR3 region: CASSTSTGNTYEQYF. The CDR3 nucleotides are TGTGCCAGCAGCACATCGACAGGGAATACCTACGAGCAGTACTTC. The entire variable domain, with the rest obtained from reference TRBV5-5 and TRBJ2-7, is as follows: DAGVTQSPTHLIKTRGQQVTLRCSPISGHKSVSWYQQVLGQGPQFIFQYYEKEERGRGNFPDRFSARQFPNYSSELNVNALLLGDSALYLCASSTSTGNTYEQYFGPGTRLTVT.

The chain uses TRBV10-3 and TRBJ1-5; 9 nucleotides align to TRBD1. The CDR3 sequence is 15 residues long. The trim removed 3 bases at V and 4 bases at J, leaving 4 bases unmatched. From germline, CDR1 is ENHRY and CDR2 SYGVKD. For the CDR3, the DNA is TGTGCCATCAGTGAAGTGACAGGGGGTAATCAGCCCCAGCATTTT. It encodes CAISEVTGGNQPQHF.

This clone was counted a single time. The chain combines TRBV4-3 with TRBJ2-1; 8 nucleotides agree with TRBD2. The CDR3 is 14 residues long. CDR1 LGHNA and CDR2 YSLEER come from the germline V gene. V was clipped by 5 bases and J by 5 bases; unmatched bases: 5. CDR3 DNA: TGCGCCAGCAGCATCCGGACTAGCAACAATGAGCAGTTCTTC. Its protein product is CASSIRTSNNEQFF.

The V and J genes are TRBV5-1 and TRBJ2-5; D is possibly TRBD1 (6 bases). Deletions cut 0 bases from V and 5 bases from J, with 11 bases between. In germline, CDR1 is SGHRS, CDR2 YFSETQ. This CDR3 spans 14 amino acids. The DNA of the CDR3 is TGCGCCAGCAGCTTGGTCGCAGGGGAGGAGACCCAGTACTTC. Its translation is CASSLVAGEETQYF.

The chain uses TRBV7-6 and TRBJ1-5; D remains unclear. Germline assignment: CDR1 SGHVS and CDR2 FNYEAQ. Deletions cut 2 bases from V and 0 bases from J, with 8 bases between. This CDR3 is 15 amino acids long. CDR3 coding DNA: TGTGCCAGCAGCTTATCCGCGCTTAGCAATCAGCCCCAGCATTTT. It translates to CASSLSALSNQPQHF.

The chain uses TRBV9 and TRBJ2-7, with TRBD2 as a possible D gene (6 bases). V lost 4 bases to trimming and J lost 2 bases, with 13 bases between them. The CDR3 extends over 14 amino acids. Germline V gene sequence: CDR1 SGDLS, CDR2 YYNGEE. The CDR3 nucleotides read TGTGCCAGCAGCCCGGGACTGAAAACCTACGAGCAGTACGTC. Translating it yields CASSPGLKTYEQYV.

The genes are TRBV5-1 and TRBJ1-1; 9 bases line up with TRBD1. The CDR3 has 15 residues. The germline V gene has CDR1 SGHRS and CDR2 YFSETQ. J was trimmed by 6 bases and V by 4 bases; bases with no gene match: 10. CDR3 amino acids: CASSPWTGEASEAFF. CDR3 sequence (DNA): TGCGCCAGCAGCCCATGGACAGGGGAGGCCTCTGAAGCTTTCTTT.

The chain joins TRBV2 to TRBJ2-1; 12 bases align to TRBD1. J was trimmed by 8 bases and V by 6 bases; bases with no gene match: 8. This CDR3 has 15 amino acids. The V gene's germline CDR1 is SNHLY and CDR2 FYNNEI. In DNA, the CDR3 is TGTGCCAGCAGAGAGAGGGGACAGGGGGCCCATGAGCAGTTCTTC. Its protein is CASRERGQGAHEQFF.

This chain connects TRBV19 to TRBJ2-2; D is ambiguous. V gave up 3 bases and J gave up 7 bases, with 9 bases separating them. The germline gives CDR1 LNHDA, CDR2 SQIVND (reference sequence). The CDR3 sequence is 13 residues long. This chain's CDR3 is CASSISSGGELFF. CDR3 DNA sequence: TGTGCCAGTAGTATTTCCTCGGGCGGGGAGCTGTTTTTT.

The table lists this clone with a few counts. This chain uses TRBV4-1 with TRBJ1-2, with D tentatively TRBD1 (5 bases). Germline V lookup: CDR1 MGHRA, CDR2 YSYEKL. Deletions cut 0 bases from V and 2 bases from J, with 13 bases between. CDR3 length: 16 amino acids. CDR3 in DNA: TGCGCCAGCAGCCAAGAGTCCAGGGTAGCAAACTATGGCTACACCTTC. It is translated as CASSQESRVANYGYTF.